Below, 25 T cell receptor beta chains from the same sample are listed, as sequenced in a study of cytomegalovirus exposure and HLA in healthy donors (dated by TCRdb to about 2017). The receptor library was made with the immunoSEQ multiplex PCR assay. A mixture of 60 forward primers for TCR Vbeta segments and 13 reverse primers for TCR Jbeta segments was used in the multiplex PCR. The source is immuneACCESS, and TCRdb retained only in-frame sequences with V and J called. Part of the clones is not carried over; for the studies checked, unresolved V genes explain less than half of this, and the remainder is unexplained. Counted in this sample were 100,000 to 150,000 clones; approximately 73% of them appeared once. The ten largest clonotypes hold approximately 4.8% of the sample. Material: PBMCs. These receptors came from a man aged 55 to 70 in good health and CMV-seropositive.

This chain uses TRBV13 with TRBJ2-1, with D possibly being TRBD1 (5 bases). The germline V gene has CDR1 PRHDT and CDR2 FYEKMQ (reference sequence). The CDR3 is 15 residues long. Trimming shortened V by 5 bases and J by 1 base, and 12 bases separated the two germline ends. CDR3: CASSRDSLSYNEQFF. The CDR3 DNA is TGTGCCAGCAGCCGAGACAGTTTGTCCTACAATGAGCAGTTCTTC.

The V and J genes are TRBV7-6 and TRBJ2-7; 8 nucleotides align to TRBD1. With V trimmed by 5 bases and J by 0 bases, 9 bases remained unmatched. Germline V gives CDR1 SGHVS, CDR2 FNYEAQ. The CDR3 is 16 amino acids. The CDR3 loop is CASSLLTGASSYEQYF. CDR3 nucleotides: TGTGCCAGCAGCCTATTGACAGGGGCAAGCTCCTACGAGCAGTACTTC.

This rearrangement joins TRBV28 to TRBJ2-7; a possible D gene is TRBD1 (6 bases). From germline, CDR1 is MDHEN and CDR2 SYDVKM. The germline V and J ends were trimmed by 4 bases and 13 bases, with 14 bases remaining between them. CDR3 length: 11 amino acids. The CDR3 sequence: CASSSIDRKYF. The DNA for the CDR3 is TGTGCCAGCAGTTCGATTGACAGGAAATACTTC.

The rearrangement links TRBV5-1 to TRBJ2-5; TRBD1 aligns across 8 bases. This CDR3 region has 15 residues. Trimming at V came to 3 bases and at J to 0 bases, leaving 4 bases not matched to a gene. CDR1 and CDR2 from the germline V gene are SGHRS and YFSETQ. CDR3 nucleotides: TGCGCCAGCAGCTACTCGACAGGGGACCAAGAGACCCAGTACTTC. It yields the protein CASSYSTGDQETQYF.

This clone came up many times. The chain couples TRBV6-5 to TRBJ2-7; TRBD1 aligns across 8 bases. Trimming removed 6 bases from V and 0 bases from J; junction bases left unmatched: 7. The CDR3 loop spans 15 amino acids. Germline assignment: CDR1 MNHEY and CDR2 SVGAGI. The DNA of the CDR3 is TGTGCCAGCAGAGAACGACAGGGGCTCTCCTACGAGCAGTACTTC. As protein: CASRERQGLSYEQYF.

In this sample, this clone turned up once. The V call is TRBV6-1, the J call TRBJ1-6, with D possibly TRBD1 on 6 matching bases. V shed 3 bases and J shed 7 bases, with 16 bases lying between them. Per the germline V gene, CDR1 is MNHNS and CDR2 is SASEGT. CDR3 length equals 16 residues. The CDR3 loop reads CASSERTGPGNSPLHF. In nucleotides, the CDR3 is TGTGCCAGCAGTGAGCGAACAGGGCCCGGGAATTCACCCCTCCACTTT.

The rearrangement joins TRBV7-9 to TRBJ1-1; D is perhaps TRBD1 (6 bases). Germline assignment: CDR1 SEHNR and CDR2 FQNEAQ (reference sequence). The CDR3 extends over 15 amino acids. The V and J ends lost 3 bases and 0 bases respectively, with 11 bases between them. Here the CDR3 reads CASSLRQDMNTEAFF. The DNA for the CDR3 is TGTGCCAGCAGCTTGAGACAGGATATGAACACTGAAGCTTTCTTT.

The rearrangement uses TRBV28 and TRBJ2-7, with 7 positions matching TRBD2. J gave up 7 bases and V 5 bases, and 8 bases lay outside the gene matches. The CDR3 loop spans 13 amino acids. CDR1 and CDR2 (germline): MDHEN, SYDVKM. The CDR3 coding sequence is TGTGCCAGCAGTAGTATACTAGCGCGGGAGCAGTACTTC. Translated, it gives CASSSILAREQYF.

This chain uses TRBV18 with TRBJ2-7, with 8 positions matching TRBD2. Germline assignment: CDR1 KGHSH and CDR2 LQKENI. The CDR3 totals 14 residues. With 9 bases clipped from V and 2 bases from J, the junction kept 9 bases outside the gene matches. The CDR3 sequence is CASSTSAFPYEQYF. CDR3 nucleotide sequence: TGTGCCAGTTCGACTAGCGCCTTTCCCTACGAGCAGTACTTC. Supplemented by reference TRBV18 and TRBJ2-7, the full variable domain reads NAGVMQNPRHLVRRRGQEARLRCSPMKGHSHVYWYRQLPEEGLKFMVYLQKENIIDESGMPKERFSAEFPKEGPSILRIQQVVRGDSAAYFCASSTSAFPYEQYFGPGTRLTVT.

This clone showed up just a few times. The chain carries TRBV30 and TRBJ2-2; TRBD2 matches 13 bases. The CDR3 totals 15 residues. The germline V gene encodes CDR1 GTSNPN and CDR2 SVGIG (reference sequence). Losses at the gene ends were 4 bases for V and 5 bases for J; bases not matched to a gene: 4. The CDR3 sequence: CAWTAGLAGTGELFF. DNA for the CDR3: TGTGCCTGGACGGCGGGACTAGCGGGGACCGGGGAGCTGTTTTTT.

The chain employs TRBV6-5 and TRBJ2-1, with a weak D call TRBD2 (6 bases). CDR1 is MNHEY and CDR2 is SVGAGI in the germline V gene. Between the trimmed V and J ends, which lost 2 bases and 8 bases, there was a span of 13 bases. The CDR3 loop spans 14 amino acids. The CDR3 DNA sequence: TGTGCCAGCAGTTACGCAGGGAGGACTTATGAGCAGTTCTTC. Translated, it gives CASSYAGRTYEQFF.

This clone was recorded a few times. The chain combines TRBV5-1 with TRBJ1-5; D possibly corresponds to TRBD1 (5 bases). Germline values: CDR1 SGHRS, CDR2 YFSETQ. There are 14 residues in the CDR3. V lost 0 bases and J 6 bases, leaving 10 bases between the germline ends. The CDR3 nucleotides read TGCGCCAGCAGCTTGGATATAAGGGGTCAGCCCCAGCATTTT. Amino acid sequence: CASSLDIRGQPQHF.

The chain is built from TRBV13 and TRBJ1-3; possible D gene TRBD1, 5 bases. Between the trimmed V and J ends, which lost 3 bases and 4 bases, there was a span of 13 bases. Per germline, CDR1 PRHDT and CDR2 FYEKMQ (reference sequence). The length of the CDR3 is 15 residues. CDR3 loop: CASSFGRGSGNTIYF. In DNA form, the CDR3 reads TGTGCCAGCAGCTTTGGTAGGGGTTCGGGAAACACCATATATTTT.

V gene TRBV11-3 combines with J gene TRBJ2-3; 13 bases are shared with TRBD2. There are 16 residues in the CDR3. In germline, CDR1 is SGHNT, CDR2 YENEEA. V was clipped by 5 bases and J by 0 bases; unmatched bases: 2. CDR3 amino acids: CASSQGLAGSTDTQYF. As DNA, the CDR3 is TGTGCCAGCAGCCAGGGACTAGCGGGGAGCACAGATACGCAGTATTTT.

This clone has a count of ten or more. The chain is built from TRBV28 and TRBJ1-1; TRBD1 matches 7 bases. Unmatched junction bases numbered 6, after V lost 7 bases and J lost 1 base. CDR3 size: 14 residues. Germline-derived CDR1 and CDR2 are MDHEN and SYDVKM. CDR3 residues: CASTPGTENTEAFF. The DNA for the CDR3 is TGTGCCAGCACCCCCGGGACAGAGAACACTGAAGCTTTCTTT.

CDR3 loop: CASSQDPSGGYEQYF. The CDR3 region has the DNA TGTGCCAGCAGCCAAGATCCTAGCGGGGGCTACGAGCAGTACTTC. The chain couples TRBV4-2 to TRBJ2-7; 10 bases fit TRBD2. Trimming cost V 0 bases and J 3 bases; bases outside gene matches: 2. The length of the CDR3 is 15 residues. Germline CDR1 and CDR2: LGHNA and YNFKEQ.

This chain links TRBV19 with TRBJ1-1; tentatively, D is TRBD1 (5 bases). Germline V gene sequence: CDR1 LNHDA, CDR2 SQIVND (reference sequence). V was pared by 6 bases and J by 1 base, with 12 bases between. The CDR3 totals 14 residues. The CDR3 reads CASRTEVSNTEAFF. CDR3 nucleotides: TGTGCCAGTAGGACAGAGGTGTCGAACACTGAAGCTTTCTTT.

The rearrangement uses TRBV12-2 and TRBJ1-5; TRBD1, the D gene given by the table, was not confirmed from the DNA. TRBV12-2 is recorded as a pseudogene. CDR3 size: 17 residues. The CDR3 DNA reads TGTGCAAGTCGCCCCCTCCCGGGACAGGGTTACAATCAGCCCCAGCATTTT. This codes for CASRPLPGQGYNQPQHF.

V and J are TRBV7-6 and TRBJ2-5, with 10 bases lining up with TRBD1. V lost 0 bases, J lost 5 bases, and 9 bases stayed unmatched. Germline assignment: CDR1 SGHVS and CDR2 FNYEAQ. This CDR3 has 17 amino acids. The CDR3 is CASSLANDRGPGETQYF. The CDR3 coding sequence is TGTGCCAGCAGCTTAGCAAACGACAGGGGGCCAGGGGAGACCCAGTACTTC.

The chain combines TRBV18 with TRBJ2-7, with unresolved D. CDR3 length equals 13 residues. Trimming removed 6 bases from V and 0 bases from J, with 9 bases in between. Looked up from germline, CDR1 is KGHSH and CDR2 is LQKENI. The CDR3 loop is CASSATGSYEQYF. The CDR3 nucleotides read TGTGCCAGCTCGGCAACGGGCTCCTACGAGCAGTACTTC.

The chain couples TRBV2 to TRBJ2-5, with D hard to call. The J call could be wrong; TRBJ2-7 is a better fit for the DNA end. The CDR3 loop spans 14 amino acids. Germline values: CDR1 SNHLY, CDR2 FYNNEI. Here the CDR3 reads CASSEASFSYEQYF. In DNA form, the CDR3 reads TGTGCCAGCAGTGAAGCGAGCTTCTCCTACGAGCAGTACTTC.

This clone was recorded a few times. The V gene is TRBV7-6, the J gene TRBJ2-5, with 11 nucleotides matching TRBD2. The CDR3 contains 20 residues. Per germline, CDR1 SGHVS and CDR2 FNYEAQ. V lost 5 bases, J lost 1 base, and 18 bases stayed unmatched. The CDR3: CASSRPTSSQLAGGQETQYF. CDR3 nucleotide sequence: TGTGCCAGCAGCCGACCGACTAGCAGCCAGCTAGCGGGGGGCCAAGAGACCCAGTACTTC. The full variable domain, in which reference TRBV7-6 and TRBJ2-5 provide the parts outside the CDR3, is GAGVSQSPRYKVTKRGQDVALRCDPISGHVSLYWYRQALGQGPEFLTYFNYEAQQDKSGLPNDRFSAERPEGSISTLTIQRTEQRDSAMYRCASSRPTSSQLAGGQETQYFGPGTRLLVL.

This chain uses TRBV4-2 with TRBJ1-3; D is unclear. V was clipped by 0 bases and J by 7 bases, with 7 bases between them. The CDR3 is 13 amino acids. Germline loops: CDR1 LGHNA, CDR2 YNFKEQ. This chain's CDR3 is CASSQETRNTIYF. Here the CDR3 DNA reads TGTGCCAGCAGCCAAGAGACAAGGAACACCATATATTTT.

This chain links TRBV5-4 with TRBJ2-2; 7 bases agree with TRBD1. In germline, CDR1 is SGHNT, CDR2 YYREEE (reference sequence). The V gene end was trimmed by 6 bases and the J gene end by 3 bases; junction bases not matched to a gene: 11. The CDR3 length is 16 residues. CDR3 DNA sequence: TGTGCCAGCACCGCTGGCGGACAGGTAGACACCGGGGAGCTGTTTTTT. Protein product: CASTAGGQVDTGELFF. Filled out from reference TRBV5-4 and TRBJ2-2, the complete variable domain reads ETGVTQSPTHLIKTRGQQVTLRCSSQSGHNTVSWYQQALGQGPQFIFQYYREEENGRGNFPPRFSGLQFPNYSSELNVNALELDDSALYLCASTAGGQVDTGELFFGEGSRLTVL.

The chain links TRBV28 to TRBJ1-1, with 8 bases aligning to TRBD1. In germline, CDR1 is MDHEN, CDR2 SYDVKM. J gave up 1 base and V 5 bases, and 12 bases lay outside the gene matches. The CDR3 runs to 17 residues. The CDR3 protein is CASSPTGQGAGNTEAFF. Written as DNA, the CDR3 is TGTGCCAGCAGTCCCACTGGGCAGGGGGCAGGGAACACTGAAGCTTTCTTT.